Here is one TCR beta chain with its context. Its specificity is unknown. Trimming stripped 3 bases from V and 9 bases from J, with 18 bases between. CDR1 and CDR2 from the germline V gene are DFQATT and SNEGSKA (reference sequence). The CDR3 runs 14 residues. The record originates from a study of CD8 T cells in Susac syndrome. Study background: Clinically active disease was present in 5 or 6 of the sequenced Susac syndrome patients. About 8 of these patients were in remission. Patients with Susac syndrome were therapy-naive, on corticosteroids, or on intravenous immunoglobulin alone at the time that blood was drawn. Findings and caveats of the study: CD4+ T cell repertoires in Susac syndrome lacked clonal expansion.

The authors negatively isolated CD8+ and CD4+ T cells and FACS-enriched TEMRA cells. Reverse transcription of 0.5 to 1 ug RNA was performed with random hexamers. TCRdb reprocessed the immunoSEQ multiplex PCR reads via MiXCR and lists one record per CDR3 protein. The sample has about 240,000 distinct CDR3 sequences; 90% to 96% are singletons. The chain recombines TRBV20-1 with TRBJ2-1, with D tentatively TRBD2 (8 bases). The sequencing sample was made of CD4+ T cells from PBMCs. This sequence was found in a human donor with Susac syndrome. Here the CDR3 reads CSASKGAGGVEQFF. CDR3 DNA sequence: TGCAGTGCTAGCAAGGGGGCGGGAGGTGTTGAGCAGTTCTTC.